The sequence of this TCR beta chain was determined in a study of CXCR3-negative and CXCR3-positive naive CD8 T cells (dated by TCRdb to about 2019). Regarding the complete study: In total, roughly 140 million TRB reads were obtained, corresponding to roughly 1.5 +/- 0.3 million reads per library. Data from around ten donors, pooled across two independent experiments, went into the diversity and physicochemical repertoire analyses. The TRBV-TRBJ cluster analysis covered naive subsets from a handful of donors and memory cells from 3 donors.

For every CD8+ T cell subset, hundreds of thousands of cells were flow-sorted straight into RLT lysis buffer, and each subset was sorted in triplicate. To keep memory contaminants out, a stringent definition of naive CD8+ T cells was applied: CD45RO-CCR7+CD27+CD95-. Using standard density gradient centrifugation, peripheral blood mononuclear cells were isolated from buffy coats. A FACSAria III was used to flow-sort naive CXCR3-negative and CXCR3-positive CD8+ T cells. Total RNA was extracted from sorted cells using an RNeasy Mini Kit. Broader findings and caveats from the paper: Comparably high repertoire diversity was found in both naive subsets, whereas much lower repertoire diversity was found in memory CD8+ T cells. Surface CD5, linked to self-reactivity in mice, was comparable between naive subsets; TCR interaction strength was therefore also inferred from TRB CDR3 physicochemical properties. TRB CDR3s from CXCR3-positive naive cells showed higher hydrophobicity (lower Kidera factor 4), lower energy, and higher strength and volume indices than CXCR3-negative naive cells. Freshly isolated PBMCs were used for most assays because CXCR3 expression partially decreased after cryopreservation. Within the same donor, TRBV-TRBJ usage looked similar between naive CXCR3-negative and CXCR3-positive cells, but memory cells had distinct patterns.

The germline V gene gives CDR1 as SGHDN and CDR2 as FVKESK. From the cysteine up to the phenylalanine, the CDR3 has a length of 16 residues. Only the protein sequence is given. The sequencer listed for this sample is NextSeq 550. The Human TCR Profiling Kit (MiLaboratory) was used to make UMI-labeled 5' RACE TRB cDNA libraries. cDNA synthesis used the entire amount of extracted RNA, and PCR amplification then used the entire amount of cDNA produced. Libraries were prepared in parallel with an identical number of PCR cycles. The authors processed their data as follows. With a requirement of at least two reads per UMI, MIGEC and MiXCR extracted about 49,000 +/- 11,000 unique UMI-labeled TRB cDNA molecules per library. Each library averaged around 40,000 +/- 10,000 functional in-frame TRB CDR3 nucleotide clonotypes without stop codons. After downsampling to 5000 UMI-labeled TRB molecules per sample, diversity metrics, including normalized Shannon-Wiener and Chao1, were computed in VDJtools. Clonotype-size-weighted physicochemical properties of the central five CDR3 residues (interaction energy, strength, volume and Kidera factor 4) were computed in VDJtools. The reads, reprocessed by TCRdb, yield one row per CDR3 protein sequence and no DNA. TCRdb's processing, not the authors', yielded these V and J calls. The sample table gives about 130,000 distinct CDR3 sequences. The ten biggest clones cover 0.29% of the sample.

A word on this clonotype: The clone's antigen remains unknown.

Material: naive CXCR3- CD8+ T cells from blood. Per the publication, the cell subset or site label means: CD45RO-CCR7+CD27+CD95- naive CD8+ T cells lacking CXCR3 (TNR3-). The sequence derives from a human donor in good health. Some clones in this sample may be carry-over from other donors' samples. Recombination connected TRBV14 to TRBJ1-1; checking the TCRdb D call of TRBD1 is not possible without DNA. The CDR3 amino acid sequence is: CASSPVHRGMNTEAFF.